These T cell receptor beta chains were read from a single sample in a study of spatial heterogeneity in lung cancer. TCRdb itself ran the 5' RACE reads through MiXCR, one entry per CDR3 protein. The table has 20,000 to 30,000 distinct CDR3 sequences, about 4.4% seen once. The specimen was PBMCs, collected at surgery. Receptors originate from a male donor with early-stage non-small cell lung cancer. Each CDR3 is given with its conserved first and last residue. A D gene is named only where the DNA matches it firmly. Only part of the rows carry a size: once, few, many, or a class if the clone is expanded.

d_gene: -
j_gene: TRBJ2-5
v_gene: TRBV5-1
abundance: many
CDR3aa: CASSLLKGLGRETQYF
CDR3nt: TGCGCCAGCAGCTTGTTAAAGGGGCTTGGTCGGGAGACCCAGTACTTC

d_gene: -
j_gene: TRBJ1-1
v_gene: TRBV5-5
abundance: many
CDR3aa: CASSLRLGNTEAFF
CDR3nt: TGTGCCAGCAGCTTGAGGCTCGGGAACACTGAAGCTTTCTTT

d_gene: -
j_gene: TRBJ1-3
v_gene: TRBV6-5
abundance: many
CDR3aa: CASSYSNQGLGENTIYF
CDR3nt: TGTGCCAGCAGTTACTCCAATCAGGGGCTCGGAGAAAACACCATATATTTT

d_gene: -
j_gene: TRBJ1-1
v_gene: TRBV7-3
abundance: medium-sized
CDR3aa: CASSKGVNTEAFF
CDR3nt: TGTGCCAGCAGTAAAGGGGTGAACACTGAAGCTTTCTTT

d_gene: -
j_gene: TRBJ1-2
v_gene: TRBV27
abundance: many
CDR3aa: CASSHPGWPGYTF
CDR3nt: TGTGCCAGCAGCCACCCTGGGTGGCCTGGCTACACCTTC

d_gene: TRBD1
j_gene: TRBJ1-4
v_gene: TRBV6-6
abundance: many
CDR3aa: CASSYPPGTGREKLFF
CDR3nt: TGTGCCAGCAGTTACCCGCCCGGGACAGGGCGTGAAAAACTGTTTTTT

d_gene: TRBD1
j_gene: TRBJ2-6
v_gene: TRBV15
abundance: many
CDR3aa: CATRGQGSGANVLTF
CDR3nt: TGTGCCACCAGGGGACAGGGCTCTGGGGCCAACGTCCTGACTTTC

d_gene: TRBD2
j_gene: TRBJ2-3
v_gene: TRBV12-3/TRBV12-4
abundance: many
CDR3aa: CASSWGILAGGTSDTQYF
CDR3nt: TGTGCCAGCAGTTGGGGGATACTAGCGGGAGGTACTTCAGATACGCAGTATTTT

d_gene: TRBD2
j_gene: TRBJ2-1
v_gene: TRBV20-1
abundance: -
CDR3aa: CSAPTPMKAGGSSYNEQFF
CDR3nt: TGCAGTGCTCCAACCCCTATGAAAGCGGGGGGGAGCTCCTACAATGAGCAGTTCTTC

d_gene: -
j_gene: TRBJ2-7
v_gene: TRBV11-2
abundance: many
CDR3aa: CASSPGYEQYF
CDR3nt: TGTGCCAGCAGCCCGGGCTACGAGCAGTACTTC

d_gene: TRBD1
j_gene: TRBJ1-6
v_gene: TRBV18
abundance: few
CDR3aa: CASSPSTGVNSPLHF
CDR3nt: TGTGCCAGCTCACCGTCGACAGGGGTGAATTCACCCCTCCACTTT

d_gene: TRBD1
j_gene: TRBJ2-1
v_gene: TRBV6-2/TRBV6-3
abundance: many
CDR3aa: CASSAPGQGFNEQFF
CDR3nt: TGTGCCAGCAGTGCTCCGGGACAGGGTTTCAATGAGCAGTTCTTC

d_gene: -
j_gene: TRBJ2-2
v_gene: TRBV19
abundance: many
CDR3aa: CASSIERLNTGELFF
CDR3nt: TGTGCCAGTAGTATAGAGCGGCTTAACACCGGGGAGCTGTTTTTT

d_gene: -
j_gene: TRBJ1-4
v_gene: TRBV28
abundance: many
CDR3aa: CASVPGRVGEKLFF
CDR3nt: TGTGCCAGCGTACCCGGCAGGGTTGGTGAAAAACTGTTTTTT

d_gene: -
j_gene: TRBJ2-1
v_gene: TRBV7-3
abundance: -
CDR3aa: CASSLTGDEQFF
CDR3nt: TGTGCCAGCAGCTTAACCGGCGATGAGCAGTTCTTC

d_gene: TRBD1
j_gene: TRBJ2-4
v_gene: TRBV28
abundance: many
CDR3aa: CASSAPGTVAKNIQYF
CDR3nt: TGTGCCAGCAGTGCCCCCGGGACAGTTGCCAAAAACATTCAGTACTTC

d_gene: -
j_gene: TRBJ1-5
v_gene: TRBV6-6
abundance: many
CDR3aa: CASSPRGPQASNQPQHF
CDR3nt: TGTGCCAGCAGTCCCCGAGGCCCCCAGGCCAGCAATCAGCCCCAGCATTTT

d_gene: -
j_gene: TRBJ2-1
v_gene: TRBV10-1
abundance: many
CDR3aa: CASSGGGSDGQFF
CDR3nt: TGCGCCAGCAGTGGCGGTGGGTCGGATGGGCAGTTCTTC

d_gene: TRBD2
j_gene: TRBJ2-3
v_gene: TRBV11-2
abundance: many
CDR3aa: CASSLSGLGTDTQYF
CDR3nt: TGTGCCAGCAGCTTATCCGGACTAGGAACAGATACGCAGTATTTT

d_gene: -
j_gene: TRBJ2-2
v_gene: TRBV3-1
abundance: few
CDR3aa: CASSQELLNTGELFF
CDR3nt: TGTGCCAGCAGCCAAGAGCTCCTGAACACCGGGGAGCTGTTTTTT

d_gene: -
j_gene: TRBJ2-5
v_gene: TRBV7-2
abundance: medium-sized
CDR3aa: CASSLQETQYF
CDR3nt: TGTGCCAGCAGCTTACAAGAGACCCAGTACTTC

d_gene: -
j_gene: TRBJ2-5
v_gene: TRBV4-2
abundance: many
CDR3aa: CASSQELGRGETQYF
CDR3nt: TGTGCCAGCAGCCAAGAACTAGGGCGAGGGGAGACCCAGTACTTC

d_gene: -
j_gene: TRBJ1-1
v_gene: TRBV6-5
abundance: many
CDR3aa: CASSYLVGTEAFF
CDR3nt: TGTGCCAGCAGTTATTTGGTGGGAACTGAAGCTTTCTTT

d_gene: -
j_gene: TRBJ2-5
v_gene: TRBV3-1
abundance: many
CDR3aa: CASSLQIGDTETQYF
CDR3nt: TGTGCCAGCAGCCTCCAGATAGGAGACACGGAGACCCAGTACTTC

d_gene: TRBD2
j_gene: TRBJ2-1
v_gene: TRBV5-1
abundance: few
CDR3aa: CASSFGTSGRDEQFF
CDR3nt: TGCGCCAGCAGTTTCGGGACTAGCGGGAGAGATGAGCAGTTCTTC

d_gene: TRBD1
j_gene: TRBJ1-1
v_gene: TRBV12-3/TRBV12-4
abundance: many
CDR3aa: CASSPSENRGRLRGDTEAFF
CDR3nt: TGTGCCAGCAGCCCTTCTGAGAACAGGGGAAGATTGCGGGGGGACACTGAAGCTTTCTTT

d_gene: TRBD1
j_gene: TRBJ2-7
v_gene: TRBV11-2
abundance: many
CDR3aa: CASSRRDRGKSEQYF
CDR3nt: TGTGCCAGCAGCCGCCGGGACAGGGGGAAAAGCGAGCAGTACTTC

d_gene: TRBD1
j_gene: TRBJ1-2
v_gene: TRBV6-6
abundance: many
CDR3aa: CASSIGQGGGYTF
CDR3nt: TGTGCCAGCAGTATAGGACAGGGTGGTGGCTACACCTTC

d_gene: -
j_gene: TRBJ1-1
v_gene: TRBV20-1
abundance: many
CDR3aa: CSARDAHRSERTEAFF
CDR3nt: TGCAGTGCTAGAGATGCCCACAGGTCCGAGAGGACTGAAGCTTTCTTT

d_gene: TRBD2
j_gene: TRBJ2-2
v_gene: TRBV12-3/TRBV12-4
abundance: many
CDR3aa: CASSFREGGELFF
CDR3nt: TGTGCCAGCAGTTTCCGGGAGGGGGGGGAGCTGTTTTTT